This paragraph covers one TCR beta chain sequence. In the original processing: By means of reference gene primer amplification, nucleated cell counts were estimated. Using immunoSEQ multiplex PCR, the repertoire was profiled, and TCRdb retains in-frame clones only, with some absent. The V and J calls and clone size come from that table; D and trimming were worked out from the DNA. Here the sample spans over 100,000 clones, more than 80% being singletons. CDR3 length: 16 residues. The V segment lost 7 bases and the J segment 4 bases; nucleotides outside the gene matches: 14. Germline CDR1 reads KGHDR; CDR2 reads SFDVKD. This record comes from a study of blood T cell repertoires in COVID-19. For the study at large: Sources were T cells, B-cell-depleted T cells, or PBMCs; the material itself was cDNA or gDNA.

The chain uses TRBV24-1 and TRBJ1-1; TRBD1 matches 7 bases. The sample comprised peripheral blood. The sequence came from a human donor in a cohort sampled during active COVID-19. CDR3 region: CATRPGQTTPSTEAFF. CDR3 in DNA: TGTGCCACCAGACCGGGACAGACAACACCCAGCACTGAAGCTTTCTTT.